These T cell receptor beta chains were read from a single sample in a study of blood T cell repertoires in COVID-19. Assay used: immunoSEQ multiplex PCR; TCRdb lists only in-frame clones, some missing. This sample has some 200,000 clones; around 87% occur once, and the top ten carry approximately 2.4%. The sample consisted of PBMCs or T cells enriched from blood (not recorded which). Every receptor here comes from a woman younger than 45 who had recovered from COVID-19. The CDR3 runs from the conserved cysteine through the conserved F or W. The D gene is left open where the match is weak. Clone size is stated in some rows and not others, as once, few, many or a class when expanded.

J gene,V gene,D gene,clone size,CDR3 protein,CDR3 DNA
TRBJ2-7,TRBV7-9,TRBD2,-,CASSESGGSYEQYF,TGTGCCAGCAGCGAAAGCGGGGGGTCCTACGAGCAGTACTTC
TRBJ1-1,TRBV7-9,TRBD1,-,CASSLETGGSQNTEAFF,TGTGCCAGCAGCTTAGAGACAGGGGGTAGCCAGAACACTGAAGCTTTCTTT
TRBJ1-1,TRBV11-2,-,many,CASSLPGHFSMPEAFF,TGTGCCAGCAGCCTACCGGGACATTTCAGCATGCCTGAAGCTTTCTTT
TRBJ1-1,TRBV7-9,TRBD1,-,CASSLGDRMNTEAFF,TGTGCCAGCAGCTTAGGGGACAGAATGAACACTGAAGCTTTCTTT
TRBJ2-3,TRBV7-8,TRBD2,-,CASSLDVAGAFNTDTQYF,TGTGCCAGCAGCTTAGATGTAGCGGGGGCCTTTAACACAGATACGCAGTATTTT
TRBJ2-7,TRBV2,-,few,CASSEARFYEQYF,TGTGCCAGCAGTGAAGCGAGGTTCTACGAGCAGTACTTC
TRBJ2-3,TRBV11-3,TRBD2,-,CASSLRTSGRDTQYF,TGTGCCAGCAGCTTAAGGACTAGCGGGAGAGATACGCAGTATTTT
TRBJ1-2,TRBV5-4,-,-,CASSPTEEMNYGYTF,TGTGCCAGCAGCCCTACAGAAGAAATGAACTATGGCTACACCTTC
TRBJ2-3,TRBV7-9,-,-,CASSSRVTDTQYF,TGTGCCAGCAGCTCCCGGGTCACAGATACGCAGTATTTT
TRBJ1-4,TRBV24-1,-,-,CATSAAGGEKLFF,TGTGCCACCAGTGCCGCCGGAGGTGAAAAACTGTTTTTT
TRBJ1-6,TRBV7-9,-,once,CASSLDFGEKYNSPLHF,TGTGCCAGCAGCTTAGATTTCGGGGAGAAGTATAATTCACCCCTCCACTTT
TRBJ1-1,TRBV7-2,-,-,CASRLQGNTEAFF,TGTGCCAGCAGATTACAGGGGAACACTGAAGCTTTCTTT
TRBJ2-1,TRBV30,-,-,CAWGRQGNEQFF,TGTGCCTGGGGCCGGCAGGGGAATGAGCAGTTCTTC
TRBJ1-1,TRBV2,-,-,CASTGARTEAFF,TGTGCCAGCACTGGGGCGAGGACTGAAGCTTTCTTT
TRBJ1-5,TRBV25-1,TRBD1,-,CASSGEPGQGQQPQHF,TGTGCCAGCAGTGGAGAACCGGGACAGGGTCAACAGCCCCAGCATTTT
TRBJ2-7,TRBV10-3,TRBD1,-,CAISDGDRRYEQYF,TGTGCCATCAGTGACGGGGACAGGAGGTACGAGCAGTACTTC
TRBJ2-7,TRBV7-9,TRBD2,-,CASSSGLASTYEQYF,TGTGCCAGCAGCTCTGGACTAGCATCAACCTACGAGCAGTACTTC
TRBJ1-1,TRBV25-1,TRBD1,-,CASSELEDRGAEAFF,TGTGCCAGCAGTGAATTGGAGGACAGGGGCGCTGAAGCTTTCTTT